The 21 T cell receptor beta chains given below trace back to one sample, sequenced in a study of T-cell memory formation after mild COVID-19. TCRdb fed the 5' RACE reads into MiXCR, producing one record per CDR3 protein. The sample has hundreds of thousands of distinct CDR3 sequences, about a sixth seen once. The sequenced material came from PBMCs or a T cell subset sorted from them (not recorded which). Receptor source: an adult woman who had mild COVID-19 (a few samples of this study predate the infection). Cell type and time point are not known.

The rearrangement joins TRBV20-1 to TRBJ2-7, with 8 positions matching TRBD2. The ends lost 0 bases at V and 4 bases at J; junction bases unmatched: 14. The CDR3 contains 17 residues. From germline, CDR1 is DFQATT and CDR2 SNEGSKA (reference sequence). CDR3: CSARDFGRHSGAYEQYF. CDR3 coding DNA: TGCAGTGCTAGAGATTTCGGAAGACATAGCGGGGCATACGAGCAGTACTTC.

This rearrangement joins TRBV7-9 to TRBJ2-7; D gene ambiguous. The CDR3 length is 14 residues. Trimming shortened V by 5 bases and J by 1 base, and 12 bases separated the two germline ends. Germline loops: CDR1 SEHNR, CDR2 FQNEAQ (reference sequence). For the CDR3, the DNA is TGTGCCAGCAGCGCCCCCAGCAGGTCCTACGAGCAGTACTTC. It encodes CASSAPSRSYEQYF.

Only a few counts were recorded for this clonotype. The CDR3 nucleotides are TGTGCCAGCCGGGACTACAACACCGGGGAGCTGTTTTTT. This sequence encodes CASRDYNTGELFF. The chain combines TRBV6-5 with TRBJ2-2; 7 nucleotides align to TRBD2. Germline-derived CDR1 and CDR2 are MNHEY and SVGAGI. The CDR3 consists of 13 residues. J gave up 2 bases and V 8 bases, and 2 bases lay outside the gene matches.

The genes are TRBV9 and TRBJ2-3; D unresolved. Trimming cost V 2 bases and J 3 bases, with 13 bases left between them. Looked up from germline, CDR1 is SGDLS and CDR2 is YYNGEE. This CDR3 is built from 15 residues. The CDR3 spells CASSVQGKGTDTQYF. The DNA for the CDR3 is TGTGCCAGCAGCGTCCAAGGGAAGGGTACAGATACGCAGTATTTT.

This chain joins TRBV24-1 and TRBJ2-1; 14 nucleotides match TRBD2. CDR1 and CDR2 (germline): KGHDR, SFDVKD. J gave up 1 base and V 6 bases, and 16 bases lay outside the gene matches. The CDR3 is 21 amino acids. CDR3 sequence (DNA): TGTGCCACCAGTCAATCGAGTCTGACTAGCGGGAGGGCGGGTTCCTACAATGAGCAGTTCTTC. Its protein is CATSQSSLTSGRAGSYNEQFF.

This chain connects TRBV7-2 to TRBJ2-7; D uncertain. CDR3 length equals 13 residues. CDR1 is SGHTA and CDR2 is FQGNSA in the germline V gene. V was cut by 1 base and J by 7 bases, with 11 bases left in between. CDR3 amino acids: CASSLVAEGEQYF. CDR3 bases: TGTGCCAGCAGCTTAGTTGCAGAAGGGGAGCAGTACTTC.

This chain uses TRBV7-2 with TRBJ1-5; D is unclear. The germline V and J ends were trimmed by 0 bases and 7 bases, with 10 bases remaining between them. The germline CDR1 and CDR2 sequences are SGHTA and FQGNSA. There are 14 residues in the CDR3. DNA for the CDR3: TGTGCCAGCAGCTTAGCGCCCGCGGGACAGCCCCAGCATTTT. Protein: CASSLAPAGQPQHF.

J is TRBJ2-1 and V is TRBV15; TRBD1 aligns across 10 bases. This CDR3 is 15 amino acids long. Germline V lookup: CDR1 LNHNV, CDR2 YYDKDF (reference sequence). V was pared by 3 bases and J by 2 bases, with 1 base of the junction left unmatched. CDR3 residues: CATSRDRGAYNEQFF. The CDR3 DNA reads TGTGCCACCAGCAGGGACAGGGGGGCCTACAATGAGCAGTTCTTC. The whole variable domain, filled in from reference TRBV15 and TRBJ2-1, reads DAMVIQNPRYQVTQFGKPVTLSCSQTLNHNVMYWYQQKSSQAPKLLFHYYDKDFNNEADTPDNFQSRRPNTSFCFLDIRSPGLGDTAMYLCATSRDRGAYNEQFFGPGTRLTVL.

This clonotype was recorded a few times. J is TRBJ1-1 and V is TRBV5-4, with unresolved D. Trimming stripped 0 bases from V and 1 base from J, with 10 bases between. CDR3 length equals 15 residues. Germline V gene data show CDR1 as SGHNT and CDR2 as YYREEE (reference sequence). The CDR3 spells CASSLERVGNTEAFF. The CDR3 coding sequence is TGTGCCAGCAGCTTGGAAAGGGTGGGGAACACTGAAGCTTTCTTT.

There are a few counts of this clonotype. The chain joins TRBV2 to TRBJ1-1, with D unresolved. Germline lookup yields CDR1 SNHLY and CDR2 FYNNEI. V was shortened by 7 bases and J by 3 bases, with 12 bases between the two germline ends. The length of the CDR3 is 13 residues. CDR3 nucleotides: TGTGCCAGCATTTGGGCAGTTGACACTGAAGCTTTCTTT. Translating gives CASIWAVDTEAFF.

V usage is TRBV9 and J usage is TRBJ2-3, with D possibly being TRBD2 (5 bases). Germline-derived CDR1 and CDR2 are SGDLS and YYNGEE. The CDR3 length is 14 residues. Deletions cut 7 bases from V and 6 bases from J, with 18 bases between. The CDR3 nucleotides are TGTGCCAGCGGAGAGGGCGACACTGGGGATACGCAGTATTTT. Its translation is CASGEGDTGDTQYF.

This clonotype turned up a few times. V gene TRBV7-8 combines with J gene TRBJ1-1, with D uncertain. This CDR3 contains 15 residues. The V and J ends lost 5 bases and 5 bases respectively, with 18 bases between them. Germline V gene sequence: CDR1 SGHVS, CDR2 FQNEAQ. The CDR3 spells CASSGLRHRGTEAFF. The CDR3 DNA reads TGTGCCAGCAGCGGTCTTAGACACCGTGGGACTGAAGCTTTCTTT.

J is TRBJ1-5 and V is TRBV20-1, with D perhaps matching TRBD1 (5 bases). The V gene's germline CDR1 is DFQATT and CDR2 SNEGSKA (reference sequence). The CDR3 runs 16 residues. The V and J ends lost 0 bases and 0 bases respectively, with 12 bases between them. The CDR3 DNA follows: TGCAGTGCTAGAGATGGGGCCGCTAATAGCAATCAGCCCCAGCATTTT. Its protein product is CSARDGAANSNQPQHF.

The chain is built from TRBV4-3 and TRBJ1-2; TRBD1 aligns across 7 bases. Trimming cost V 3 bases and J 4 bases; bases outside gene matches: 8. The CDR3 contains 15 residues. Germline lookup yields CDR1 LGHNA and CDR2 YSLEER. CDR3 amino acids: CASSQAIQGSYGYTF. The CDR3 region has the DNA TGCGCCAGCAGCCAGGCCATACAGGGGTCCTATGGCTACACCTTC.

The J gene is TRBJ2-1, the V gene TRBV6-5, with a possible D match to TRBD2 (7 bases). V lost 2 bases and J lost 0, with 11 bases in between. The CDR3 is made up of 16 amino acids. Germline CDR1 MNHEY, CDR2 SVGAGI. CDR3 amino acids: CASSYRGGSSYNEQFF. CDR3 nucleotides: TGTGCCAGCAGTTACAGGGGGGGGAGCTCCTACAATGAGCAGTTCTTC.

This clonotype was found a few times. The chain links TRBV6-1 to TRBJ2-1, with TRBD1 matching 9 bases. The CDR3 contains 17 residues. V dropped 6 bases and J dropped 1; count of bases not matched to a gene: 10. Per germline, CDR1 MNHNS and CDR2 SASEGT. The CDR3 is CASRPTGGGKSYNEQFF. Here the CDR3 DNA reads TGTGCCAGCAGGCCAACAGGGGGCGGAAAATCCTACAATGAGCAGTTCTTC.

The chain employs TRBV11-2 and TRBJ2-7, with D unresolved. The CDR3 totals 15 residues. The germline V gene has CDR1 SGHAT and CDR2 FQNNGV. Trimming pared 0 bases from V and 2 bases from J, leaving 11 bases between. The CDR3 spells CASSLEGQATYEQYF. DNA of the CDR3: TGTGCCAGCAGCTTAGAGGGTCAGGCAACCTACGAGCAGTACTTC.

The V and J genes are TRBV12-3 or TRBV12-4 and TRBJ2-2; 8 bases match TRBD2. After removal of 6 bases from V and 0 bases from J, the junction contained 3 bases not matched to a gene. The CDR3 contains 15 residues. CDR3 region: CASRLSGTNTGELFF. In DNA, the CDR3 is TGTGCCAGCAGACTTAGCGGGACGAACACCGGGGAGCTGTTTTTT.

The V and J genes are TRBV30 and TRBJ2-1; perhaps TRBD1 as D (5 bases). This CDR3 is built from 14 residues. V was shortened by 0 bases and J by 5 bases, with 11 bases between the two germline ends. Germline V CDR1 and CDR2: GTSNPN, SVGIG (reference sequence). The CDR3 protein is CAWSVSQGHNEQFF. The CDR3 DNA follows: TGTGCCTGGAGTGTAAGCCAGGGTCACAATGAGCAGTTCTTC.

J is TRBJ2-2 and V is TRBV3-1; TRBD2 agrees at 10 bases. With 5 bases clipped from V and 1 base from J, the junction kept 4 bases outside the gene matches. The CDR3 runs 16 residues. Germline V gene sequence: CDR1 LGHDT, CDR2 YNNKEL (reference sequence). The CDR3 nucleotides are TGTGCCAGCAGCTCGCGGACTAGCGGGAACACCGGGGAGCTGTTTTTT. Translating gives CASSSRTSGNTGELFF.

This chain connects TRBV6-1 to TRBJ2-7, with 8 bases lining up with TRBD2. Germline V CDR1 and CDR2: MNHNS, SASEGT. The CDR3 is 16 amino acids. J gave up 5 bases and V 0 bases, and 9 bases lay outside the gene matches. The CDR3 DNA sequence: TGTGCCAGCAGTGAAGCTGGTGGTAGCGGGATGAACGAGCAGTACTTC. It translates to CASSEAGGSGMNEQYF.